This entry lists 14 T cell receptor beta chains sequenced from one sample in a study of cytomegalovirus exposure and HLA in healthy donors. Measured with immunoSEQ multiplex PCR; TCRdb has only the in-frame clones, and not every one. The profile covers about 260,000 clones, with 90% appearing a single time and 3.1% taken by the ten largest. Sequences were obtained from PBMCs. All receptors derive from a woman aged 30 to 39 in good health and CMV-seronegative.

V gene TRBV18 combines with J gene TRBJ2-5; 8 bases line up with TRBD2. This CDR3 spans 15 amino acids. Germline lookup yields CDR1 KGHSH and CDR2 LQKENI. J lost 7 bases, V lost 0 bases, and 7 bases had no gene match. Written as DNA, the CDR3 is TGTGCCAGCTCACCACCGGGACTAGGGGATGGGACCCAGTACTTC. Its protein product is CASSPPGLGDGTQYF.

The chain is built from TRBV29-1 and TRBJ2-2; no firm D call. Deletions cut 4 bases from V and 7 bases from J, with 7 bases between. CDR3 length: 11 amino acids. Per germline, CDR1 SQVTM and CDR2 ANQGSEA. The CDR3 region is CSVVWGGELFF. The CDR3, as DNA: TGCAGCGTTGTTTGGGGCGGGGAGCTGTTTTTT.

The gene calls are TRBV6-1 and TRBJ2-7; D not resolved. The CDR3 has 16 residues. V was shortened by 4 bases and J by 0 bases, with 16 bases between the two germline ends. Germline V gives CDR1 MNHNS, CDR2 SASEGT. The CDR3 DNA follows: TGTGCCAGCAGTGGCCCGAACCTTAGGGTCTCCTACGAGCAGTACTTC. Translating gives CASSGPNLRVSYEQYF.

The chain's CDR3 is CASSLGPQSEAFF. The DNA of the CDR3 is TGTGCCAGCAGCTTGGGACCTCAGTCTGAAGCTTTCTTT. This chain connects TRBV5-4 to TRBJ1-1; D is uncertain. V lost 0 bases, J lost 6 bases, and 9 bases lay in between. The CDR3 is 13 amino acids. Germline CDR1 reads SGHNT; CDR2 reads YYREEE (reference sequence).

The chain links TRBV11-3 to TRBJ2-7, with TRBD2 matching 8 bases. V dropped 0 bases and J dropped 2; count of bases not matched to a gene: 6. Germline V gene sequence: CDR1 SGHNT, CDR2 YENEEA. The CDR3 covers 16 residues. CDR3 sequence reads: CASSLDITSGTYEQYF. The CDR3 bases are TGTGCCAGCAGCTTAGATATCACTAGCGGAACCTACGAGCAGTACTTC. Using reference TRBV11-3 and TRBJ2-7 for the parts outside the CDR3, the full variable domain is EAGVVQSPRYKIIEKKQPVAFWCNPISGHNTLYWYLQNLGQGPELLIRYENEEAVDDSQLPKDRFSAERLKGVDSTLKIQPAELGDSAVYLCASSLDITSGTYEQYFGPGTRLTVT.

The chain combines TRBV5-6 with TRBJ1-4; D is perhaps TRBD1 (5 bases). V was pared by 0 bases and J by 0 bases, with 9 bases between. This CDR3 spans 16 amino acids. Germline CDR1 SGHDT, CDR2 YYEEEE. In DNA, the CDR3 is TGTGCCAGCAGCTTGGTTAAGGGGCCAACTAATGAAAAACTGTTTTTT. Its translation is CASSLVKGPTNEKLFF.

The chain employs TRBV5-4 and TRBJ2-7; D remains ambiguous. The CDR3 length is 15 residues. Germline V gene data show CDR1 as SGHNT and CDR2 as YYREEE (reference sequence). V was cut by 2 bases and J by 0 bases, with 12 bases left in between. CDR3 in amino acids: CASSFSPHSSYEQYF. The CDR3 DNA follows: TGTGCCAGCAGCTTCTCACCACATAGCTCCTACGAGCAGTACTTC.

This sequence joins TRBV27 and TRBJ2-7; D not certain. The length of the CDR3 is 11 residues. Germline lookup yields CDR1 MNHEY and CDR2 SMNVEV (reference sequence). V lost 1 base, J lost 6 bases, and 4 bases lay in between. CDR3 in DNA: TGTGCCAGCAGTTTATACGGCGAGCAGTACTTC. It codes for CASSLYGEQYF.

This chain joins TRBV4-3 and TRBJ2-2, with 14 bases fitting TRBD2. CDR1 is LGHNA and CDR2 is YSLEER in the germline V gene. CDR3 length equals 17 residues. The V gene end was trimmed by 3 bases and the J gene end by 0 bases; junction bases not matched to a gene: 0. The CDR3 DNA sequence: TGCGCCAGCAGCCAGGGACTAGCGGGGGCGAACACCGGGGAGCTGTTTTTT. It translates to CASSQGLAGANTGELFF.

This chain links TRBV29-1 with TRBJ1-2; D remains unclear. This CDR3 has 12 amino acids. Trimming took 8 bases from V and 2 from J, leaving 12 bases between them. Germline lookup yields CDR1 SQVTM and CDR2 ANQGSEA. CDR3 protein: CSSSDMNYGYTF. Here the CDR3 DNA reads TGCAGCTCCTCCGACATGAACTATGGCTACACCTTC. The full variable domain, its missing parts supplied by reference TRBV29-1 and TRBJ1-2, is SAVISQKPSRDICQRGTSLTIQCQVDSQVTMMFWYRQQPGQSLTLIATANQGSEATYESGFVIDKFPISRPNLTFSTLTVSNMSPEDSSIYLCSSSDMNYGYTFGSGTRLTVV.

This chain uses TRBV6-1 with TRBJ2-7; D is unclear. Germline CDR1 is MNHNS and CDR2 is SASEGT. The CDR3 runs to 11 residues. Trimming removed 2 bases from V and 7 bases from J, with 6 bases in between. DNA of the CDR3: TGTGCCAGCAGTGAAACGGTAGAGCAGTACTTC. It encodes CASSETVEQYF.

V gene TRBV28 combines with J gene TRBJ2-3; D not resolved. The CDR3 length is 15 residues. Trimming stripped 5 bases from V and 0 bases from J, with 12 bases between. Per germline, CDR1 MDHEN and CDR2 SYDVKM. In nucleotides, the CDR3 is TGTGCCAGCAGTCTCCGGGCAGCTAGCACAGATACGCAGTATTTT. Protein product: CASSLRAASTDTQYF.

This clone was seen ten or more times. This chain uses TRBV11-2 with TRBJ2-7; the D is unclear. The CDR3 loop spans 14 amino acids. The germline gives CDR1 SGHAT, CDR2 FQNNGV. Between the trimmed V and J ends, which lost 1 base and 7 bases, there was a span of 14 bases. Written as DNA, the CDR3 is TGTGCCAGCAGCTTAGCAGCTACTATAGATGAGCAGTACTTC. Translated: CASSLAATIDEQYF.

The rearrangement uses TRBV5-1 and TRBJ1-3, with D possibly TRBD1 on 5 matching bases. The CDR3 spans 16 residues. Between the trimmed V and J ends, which lost 0 bases and 9 bases, there was a span of 19 bases. Germline values: CDR1 SGHRS, CDR2 YFSETQ. The CDR3 bases are TGCGCCAGCAGCTTGGCCCCGAGGGGCCGGTTTAGCACCATATATTTT. Protein sequence: CASSLAPRGRFSTIYF.